This T cell receptor (beta chain) was captured by sequencing in a study of T cell responses to AZD1222 COVID-19 vaccine (dated by TCRdb to about 2021). In terms of the full investigation: TCR sequencing covered some 240 trial participants: approximately 200 given two doses of AZD1222 and 26 given two doses of MenACWY control vaccine. Trial participants were enrolled by age into 18-55, 56-69 and 70-plus year subgroups, with about 150, 28 and 57 TCR-sequenced participants respectively.

According to the study, the label for this sample's time point signals: about 28 days (+/-7) after the second vaccine dose. AZD1222 recipients given second doses at about 4 weeks or at about 12 weeks were pooled, since spike-specific TCR depth and breadth were not found to differ between the two schedules. Vaccinee samples came from UK trials COV001 and COV002, including a single-blind randomized controlled phase 2/3 trial of AZD1222 (ChAdOx1 nCoV-19) in healthy adults. Trial participant PBMC samples were collected at day 0 and day 28 after the second dose for TCRbeta chain sequencing. Details on this clone: Its antigen specificity is not known. No qualities accompany the bases; no much larger clone lies one base away.

What the authors observed across the whole study: The 56-69-year group was small, and its depth increase did not reach significance, likely because of low power. Conclusions about previously exposed vaccinees are limited because only six or seven AZD1222 recipients were SARS-CoV-2 seropositive at baseline. Because no samples from the day 14 peak response were available, repertoires could be characterized only after the peak T cell response. The whole spike protein was spanned by vaccine-associated CD4 TCRs, and dominant responses were seen in regions 160-218 and 743-854. Participants were mostly white British and included more females than males, and it was suggested by the authors that clonal diversity may have been underestimated. Nearly half of unique spike-specific TCRs reportedly recognized epitopes outside regions mutated in the B.1.351 and B.1.1.7 variants. After two AZD1222 doses, spike-specific TCR breadth and depth were significantly higher than at day 0 and than in MenACWY recipients.

CDR3 length: 15 amino acids, cysteine to phenylalanine. The CDR3 DNA has 45 bases and is translated from base 1. The germline V gene (reference sequence) supplies CDR1 LNHDA and CDR2 SQIVND. V loses 5 bases at its end and J loses 0 bases; junction bases beyond the gene matches: 5. The CDR3 regions of human TCRbeta chains were analyzed by immunosequencing. As for the authors' bioinformatics: Repertoire TCRs were checked for matches against a reference library of SARS-CoV-2-specific TCRs that had been generated using the MIRA antigen-specificity platform. Breadth meant the fraction of unique TCRs that were SARS-CoV-2-associated, whereas depth meant the fraction of total T cells that were SARS-CoV-2-associated. Using the MIRA data, each spike-specific TCR was assigned both to the spike region to which the TCR was reactive and to a CD4 or CD8 class. Log10-transformed breadth and depth values were compared by one-way ANOVA with Sidak's multiple comparisons tests. TCRdb mirrors the immuneACCESS table, restricted to in-frame sequences. Some clones are absent from its copies; in checked studies, under half trace to an unresolved V gene, and the reason for the others is unknown. D and trimming were read from the DNA, whereas the V and J calls and clone size are those reported in that table. Recorded for this sample are fewer than 100,000 clones; more than 70% of them occurred a single time. The ten largest clones add up to more than 15% of the sample.

This clonotype originated in an adult who received the AZD1222 COVID-19 vaccine. The sequence links TRBV19 to TRBJ2-7; 9 central nucleotides agree with TRBD1. The specimen was peripheral blood, collected 28 days after the second AZD1222 dose. The DNA sequence is as follows: TGTGCCAGTAGTCCCGGACAGGGGAGCTCCTACGAGCAGTACTTC. Its product reads: CASSPGQGSSYEQYF.